Shown below are 23 T cell receptor beta chains from a single sample sequenced in a study of T cell repertoires and HLA-DP antigens. Data came from immunoSEQ multiplex PCR; TCRdb stores just in-frame clones and leaves some out. This sample carries around 90,000 clones, 86% of them seen once, and the ten largest clones take about 1.7%. Their antigens remain unidentified. Sequencing was carried out using CD4+ T cells from PBMCs. These receptor sequences come from a man in his forties or fifties in good health and CMV-seronegative.

The V and J genes are TRBV7-9 and TRBJ2-7; D uncertain. From germline, CDR1 is SEHNR and CDR2 FQNEAQ (reference sequence). Trimming removed 5 bases at V and 7 bases at J, with 15 bases between. The CDR3 spans 13 residues. The CDR3 DNA is TGTGCCAGCAGCCCCAGTAGGGTCCGGGAGCAGTACTTC. It is translated as CASSPSRVREQYF.

This chain uses TRBV4-1 with TRBJ1-5; D is uncertain. CDR3 size: 14 residues. Between the trimmed V and J ends, which lost 1 base and 6 bases, there was a span of 10 bases. The germline gives CDR1 MGHRA, CDR2 YSYEKL. CDR3 protein: CASSQAEGVQPQHF. Written as DNA, the CDR3 is TGCGCCAGCAGCCAAGCCGAAGGAGTTCAGCCCCAGCATTTT.

The sample holds a few counts of this clone. This chain joins TRBV7-2 and TRBJ2-7, with TRBD2 matching 9 bases. Germline CDR1 reads SGHTA; CDR2 reads FQGNSA. The CDR3 is 18 residues long. The J segment lost 2 bases and the V segment lost 2 bases, leaving 13 bases of the junction unmatched. CDR3 in DNA: TGTGCCAGCAGCTTATACGGTCAGGGGACTAGCTGGCCCTACGAGCAGTACTTC. Amino acid sequence: CASSLYGQGTSWPYEQYF.

J is TRBJ2-1 and V is TRBV7-3; 7 nucleotides agree with TRBD1. This CDR3 has 14 amino acids. Trimming removed 2 bases from V and 9 bases from J; junction bases left unmatched: 7. Germline V gives CDR1 SGHTA, CDR2 FQGTGA. The CDR3 spells CASSLQGELGEQFF. Written as DNA, the CDR3 is TGTGCCAGCAGCTTACAGGGGGAATTAGGTGAGCAGTTCTTC.

The rearrangement joins TRBV5-4 to TRBJ1-1; D might be TRBD1 (5 bases). This CDR3 is 16 amino acids long. Germline CDR1 reads SGHNT; CDR2 reads YYREEE (reference sequence). Trimming stripped 4 bases from V and 7 bases from J, with 23 bases between. The CDR3 spells CASSPSLDKGRFEAFF. CDR3 nucleotide sequence: TGTGCCAGCAGCCCGTCGCTGGACAAGGGGAGATTTGAAGCTTTCTTT.

The chain combines TRBV11-2 with TRBJ2-1; D gene ambiguous. The CDR3 loop spans 15 amino acids. Germline V gives CDR1 SGHAT, CDR2 FQNNGV. Trimming removed 5 bases from V and 5 bases from J, with 16 bases in between. The DNA of the CDR3 is TGTGCCAGCAGCACAGTGGTGGCTGGGAACAATGAGCAGTTCTTC. This encodes CASSTVVAGNNEQFF.

The chain carries TRBV23-1 and TRBJ2-5; TRBD2 aligns across 7 bases. TRBV23-1 is classed as an ORF, of uncertain function. The CDR3 loop spans 15 amino acids. The trim removed 6 bases at V and 2 bases at J, leaving 9 bases unmatched. CDR3 sequence (DNA): TGCGCCAGCAGCCCTCCTGGGGGGGGGCAAGAGACCCAGTACTTC. Its protein product is CASSPPGGGQETQYF.

This chain uses TRBV7-6 with TRBJ2-7, with 8 bases identical to TRBD2. Germline V gives CDR1 SGHVS, CDR2 FNYEAQ. V gave up 2 bases and J gave up 7 bases; unmatched junction bases: 7. CDR3 length: 14 residues. The DNA of the CDR3 is TGTGCCAGCAGCTTATTGGGTAGCGGGAAAGAGCAGTACTTC. This translates into CASSLLGSGKEQYF.

The J gene is TRBJ2-5, the V gene TRBV7-2, with 10 bases lining up with TRBD1. The CDR3 spans 15 residues. Germline V gives CDR1 SGHTA, CDR2 FQGNSA. V lost 4 bases and J lost 3; bases outside the gene matches: 5. CDR3 bases: TGTGCCAGCAGCTCGGGACAGGGGTTTGAAGAGACCCAGTACTTC. This translates into CASSSGQGFEETQYF.

The genes are TRBV19 and TRBJ2-2; D gene unclear. The CDR3 is 13 amino acids. Germline values: CDR1 LNHDA, CDR2 SQIVND (reference sequence). V lost 3 bases and J lost 7, with 9 bases in between. The CDR3 sequence is CASSIGWLGELFF. The CDR3 DNA is TGTGCCAGTAGTATCGGGTGGCTCGGGGAGCTGTTTTTT.

The chain combines TRBV5-5 with TRBJ2-1; the D gene is possibly TRBD2 (5 bases). Germline loops: CDR1 SGHKS, CDR2 YYEKEE (reference sequence). This CDR3 comprises 15 residues. The V end was cut by 4 bases, the J end by 8 bases, with 19 bases between. CDR3 coding DNA: TGTGCCAGCAGCCCCGAATCGAGGGCCACGGATGAGCAGTTCTTC. Amino acid sequence: CASSPESRATDEQFF.

The CDR3 bases are TGTGCCAGCAGTTTAAGTTCTCTCGGGAACACCATATATTTT. Amino acids: CASSLSSLGNTIYF. The rearrangement uses TRBV28 and TRBJ1-3; D is ambiguous. Germline CDR1 MDHEN, CDR2 SYDVKM. V shed 2 bases and J shed 7 bases, with 12 bases lying between them. CDR3 length equals 14 residues.

The gene calls are TRBV27 and TRBJ1-1; 8 bases match TRBD1. V lost 6 bases and J lost 0; bases outside the gene matches: 9. The germline gives CDR1 MNHEY, CDR2 SMNVEV (reference sequence). The CDR3 sequence is 16 residues long. CDR3 loop: CASSRRTGSMNTEAFF. Here the CDR3 DNA reads TGTGCCAGCAGCCGCCGGACAGGGTCCATGAACACTGAAGCTTTCTTT.

The rearrangement uses TRBV7-6 and TRBJ2-2, with D tentatively TRBD2 (5 bases). CDR3 length: 16 residues. V dropped 4 bases and J dropped 4 bases, with 16 bases sitting between them. Germline loops: CDR1 SGHVS, CDR2 FNYEAQ. The CDR3 DNA is TGTGCCAGCAGCTACAATACACCGGGAACCACCGGGGAGCTGTTTTTT. The encoded protein is CASSYNTPGTTGELFF.

CDR3 residues: CASSLVEGHGYTF. The CDR3 region has the DNA TGCGCCAGCAGCTTGGTGGAGGGGCATGGCTACACCTTC. The chain is built from TRBV5-1 and TRBJ1-2, with a tentative D call TRBD1 (5 bases). Trimming shortened V by 0 bases and J by 6 bases, and 9 bases separated the two germline ends. CDR3 size: 13 residues. Germline assignment: CDR1 SGHRS and CDR2 YFSETQ.

This rearrangement joins TRBV19 to TRBJ2-1; D perhaps matches TRBD2 (6 bases). Trimming took off 6 bases at V and 12 bases at J, with 21 bases between the two ends. This CDR3 spans 14 amino acids. The V gene's germline CDR1 is LNHDA and CDR2 SQIVND (reference sequence). For the CDR3, the DNA is TGTGCCAGTAGCTTCTCCCAGACTAGTATGGTGCAGTTCTTC. The encoded protein is CASSFSQTSMVQFF.

In nucleotides, the CDR3 is TGCGCCAGCAGCGTAGGACCACAAGAGACCCAGTACTTC. It codes for CASSVGPQETQYF. The chain employs TRBV5-1 and TRBJ2-5; no firm D call. CDR3 size: 13 residues. Trimming removed 4 bases at V and 2 bases at J, with 9 bases between. From germline, CDR1 is SGHRS and CDR2 YFSETQ.

The V and J genes are TRBV19 and TRBJ2-7; tentatively, D is TRBD1 or TRBD2 (5 bases each). Germline CDR1 reads LNHDA; CDR2 reads SQIVND (reference sequence). The V end lost 7 bases, the J end lost 2 bases, and 15 bases lay between the germline ends. CDR3 length: 14 residues. The chain's CDR3 is CASNQAWGTYEQYF. CDR3 DNA: TGTGCCAGTAACCAAGCTTGGGGGACCTACGAGCAGTACTTC.

V gene TRBV28 combines with J gene TRBJ1-2; a weak D match, TRBD1 (5 bases). The CDR3 loop spans 15 amino acids. CDR1 MDHEN and CDR2 SYDVKM come from the germline V gene. The V end was cut by 10 bases, the J end by 2 bases, with 20 bases between. The CDR3 DNA sequence: TGTGCCACCACGACTCCCCCAAGACAGAACTATGGCTACACCTTC. This gives the protein CATTTPPRQNYGYTF.

This chain links TRBV6-5 with TRBJ1-4, with 8 bases fitting TRBD1. The V gene end was trimmed by 6 bases and the J gene end by 8 bases; junction bases not matched to a gene: 5. The CDR3 is made up of 13 amino acids. The germline gives CDR1 MNHEY, CDR2 SVGAGI. This CDR3 reads CASSYDRGEKLFF. The DNA for the CDR3 is TGTGCCAGCAGCTACGACAGGGGAGAAAAACTGTTTTTT.

This chain connects TRBV7-6 to TRBJ2-7; D perhaps matches TRBD1 (6 bases). From germline, CDR1 is SGHVS and CDR2 FNYEAQ. V dropped 5 bases and J dropped 4 bases, with 12 bases sitting between them. This CDR3 region has 13 residues. CDR3 in amino acids: CASSPRTAYEQYF. The CDR3 DNA follows: TGTGCCAGCAGCCCTCGGACAGCTTACGAGCAGTACTTC.

This sequence joins TRBV5-1 and TRBJ2-7; a possible D gene is TRBD1 (6 bases). The germline V gene has CDR1 SGHRS and CDR2 YFSETQ. Trimming took 2 bases from V and 2 from J, leaving 14 bases between them. This CDR3 contains 15 residues. CDR3 protein: CASSFGDRPPYEQYF. The CDR3 coding sequence is TGCGCCAGCAGCTTTGGAGACAGGCCACCCTACGAGCAGTACTTC.

CDR3: CASSIAGVGQETQYF. DNA for the CDR3: TGTGCCAGTAGTATAGCGGGAGTGGGTCAAGAGACCCAGTACTTC. J is TRBJ2-5 and V is TRBV19; a possible D gene is TRBD2 (6 bases). Germline V lookup: CDR1 LNHDA, CDR2 SQIVND (reference sequence). The CDR3 is made up of 15 amino acids. Trimming removed 1 base at V and 2 bases at J, with 11 bases between.